The rows below give T cell receptor beta chains drawn from one sample of a study of PD-1 blockade in classical Hodgkin lymphoma. Measured with immunoSEQ multiplex PCR; TCRdb has only the in-frame clones, and not every one. The sample has 20,000 to 25,000 clones; 85% to 90% are singletons. Sequencing was performed on CD4+ T cells from blood. These receptors were obtained from a human donor with classical Hodgkin lymphoma. Each CDR3 is given with its conserved first and last residue. D genes are given only for firm matches. A row's size may be missing; if present it is once, few, many or a size class.

j_call | clone_size | d_call | v_call | cdr3_nt | cdr3_aa
TRBJ2-2 | - | - | TRBV5-4 | TGTGCCAGCAGCTTGGATCCGCTGCGTAACACCGGGGAGCTGTTTTTT | CASSLDPLRNTGELFF
TRBJ1-3 | - | - | TRBV18 | TGTGCCAGCTCACCCGGGGGCCCTGGAAACACCATATATTTT | CASSPGGPGNTIYF
TRBJ2-3 | - | TRBD2 | TRBV9 | TGTGCCAGCAGTGGACTAGGAGATACGCAGTATTTT | CASSGLGDTQYF
TRBJ2-3 | - | - | TRBV19 | TGTGCCAGTCGTGGCCTGGGGTACACAGATACGCAGTATTTT | CASRGLGYTDTQYF
TRBJ2-1 | - | TRBD2 | TRBV7-2 | TGTGCCAGCAGCTTTAGCGGGAGTTTGGACAATGAGCAGTTCTTC | CASSFSGSLDNEQFF
TRBJ2-5 | - | - | TRBV7-7 | TGTGCCAGCAGCTTAGGGAACCAAGAGACCCAGTACTTC | CASSLGNQETQYF
TRBJ2-5 | - | - | TRBV10-3 | TGTGCCATCAGTCCCGGACGGCAAGAGACCCAGTACTTC | CAISPGRQETQYF
TRBJ2-5 | - | - | TRBV4-2 | TGTGCCAGCAGCCAAGACGGGCGTTTGGAGACCCAGTACTTC | CASSQDGRLETQYF
TRBJ2-6 | - | TRBD2 | TRBV9 | TGTGCCAGCAGCCGCGGACTAGCGGGGAGTGGGGCCAACGTCCTGACTTTC | CASSRGLAGSGANVLTF
TRBJ2-1 | - | - | TRBV7-2 | TGTGCCAGCAGCCTTAACGGGTGGAAGTCCTACAATGAGCAGTTCTTC | CASSLNGWKSYNEQFF
TRBJ2-7 | - | - | TRBV19 | TGTGCCAGTAGTCCGACAGCTCTCTCCTACGAGCAGTACTTC | CASSPTALSYEQYF
TRBJ2-1 | - | TRBD2 | TRBV4-2 | TGTGCCAGCAGCCAAGGTTCAGCGGGGGGCCAGAATGAGCAGTTCTTC | CASSQGSAGGQNEQFF
TRBJ2-1 | - | TRBD2 | TRBV5-5 | TGTGCCAGCAGCTGGGACGGGGGGACCTACAATGAGCAGTTCTTC | CASSWDGGTYNEQFF
TRBJ2-5 | - | TRBD1 | TRBV6-6 | TGTGCCAGCAGCATCCTGGGACAGGGACACGAGACCCAGTACTTC | CASSILGQGHETQYF
TRBJ1-5 | - | - | TRBV6-5 | TGTGCCAGCAGTTACAAGGGAAACGACAATCAGCCCCAGCATTTT | CASSYKGNDNQPQHF
TRBJ2-3 | - | - | TRBV4-3 | TGCGCCAGCAGCCAAGCTGAGGGGCGCCGCACAGATACGCAGTATTTT | CASSQAEGRRTDTQYF
TRBJ2-1 | - | - | TRBV13 | TGTGCCAGCAGCTCCCTCGGGGGCTCCGGTGAGCAGTTCTTC | CASSSLGGSGEQFF
TRBJ2-1 | - | - | TRBV16 | TGTGCCAGCAGCCAACTCAGGAGCTCCTACAATGAGCAGTTCTTC | CASSQLRSSYNEQFF
TRBJ2-1 | - | - | TRBV5-1 | TGCGCCAGCAGCTTGACAAGGACGGCCGATGAGCAGTTCTTC | CASSLTRTADEQFF
TRBJ2-7 | - | - | TRBV4-2 | TGTGCCAGCAGCCCGGTCCCGAGTTACGAGCAGTACTTC | CASSPVPSYEQYF
TRBJ2-5 | - | - | TRBV7-2 | TGTGCCAGCAGCTTATTGGGGCAAGAGACCCAGTACTTC | CASSLLGQETQYF
TRBJ2-3 | - | - | TRBV7-3 | TGTGCCAGCAGCAGGAGCGGCACAGATACGCAGTATTTT | CASSRSGTDTQYF
TRBJ2-2 | - | - | TRBV5-1 | TGCGCCAGCTTCCAGGGGTACACCGGGGAGCTGTTTTTT | CASFQGYTGELFF
TRBJ1-6 | - | - | TRBV7-6 | TGTGCCAGCAGCTTAGGGGAGGATTCACCCCTCCACTTT | CASSLGEDSPLHF
TRBJ1-1 | once | - | TRBV5-8 | TGTGCCAGCAGGCCCCCTCGGGGAGGGAGGGACACTGAAGCTTTCTTT | CASRPPRGGRDTEAFF
TRBJ1-2 | - | - | TRBV15 | TGTGCCACCAGCAGAGATCCCCAGGATGGCTACACCTTC | CATSRDPQDGYTF
TRBJ2-1 | - | TRBD2 | TRBV10-1 | TGCGCCAGCAGTGAGTCAGGACTAGCGGGAGACAATGAGCAGTTCTTC | CASSESGLAGDNEQFF
TRBJ2-5 | - | - | TRBV10-1 | TGCGCCAGCAGCTCCGCCGATACGGGTAGTGAGACCCAGTACTTC | CASSSADTGSETQYF
TRBJ1-3 | - | - | TRBV5-4 | TGTGCCAGCACCCCCACTCCCCTGGGAGGCACCATATATTTT | CASTPTPLGGTIYF
TRBJ2-5 | - | TRBD1 | TRBV4-3 | TGCGCCAGCAGCCAATCTGGACAGGGGATGGAGACCCAGTACTTC | CASSQSGQGMETQYF
TRBJ2-7 | - | TRBD1 | TRBV6-5 | TGTGCCAGCAGTTACGGGACAGGGGCTTTCTACGAGCAGTACTTC | CASSYGTGAFYEQYF
TRBJ2-3 | - | - | TRBV25-1 | TGTGCCAGCAGTGAATTTCGGGCGGGGGCCACAGATACGCAGTATTTT | CASSEFRAGATDTQYF
TRBJ1-2 | few | - | TRBV5-1 | TGCGCCAGCAGCTCTAATCCCGCGGGGACCAAAGATGGCTACACCTTC | CASSSNPAGTKDGYTF
TRBJ2-2 | - | - | TRBV9 | TGTGCCAGCAGCGTAGAGGTCGCGACCGGGGAGCTGTTTTTT | CASSVEVATGELFF
TRBJ1-5 | few | - | TRBV5-1 | TGCGCCAGCAGCTTGCTCGGCATAAGCAATCAGCCCCAGCATTTT | CASSLLGISNQPQHF
TRBJ1-3 | - | - | TRBV7-9 | TGTGCCAGCAGCCCGGGCGACATCTCTGGAAACACCATATATTTT | CASSPGDISGNTIYF
TRBJ2-6 | - | - | TRBV7-2 | TGTGCCAGCAGCTTAGGCCCCCAGTCTGGGGCCAACGTCCTGACTTTC | CASSLGPQSGANVLTF
TRBJ1-2 | - | TRBD1 | TRBV7-2 | TGTGCCAGCAGCTTAGAGCGGAAACAGGGGAGCTATGGCTACACCTTC | CASSLERKQGSYGYTF
TRBJ2-1 | - | TRBD2 | TRBV29-1 | TGCAGCGTTGAGAATGTAGCGGGGGACAATGAGCAGTTCTTC | CSVENVAGDNEQFF